The clone carrying this T cell receptor beta chain was counted a few times. Its antigen is unidentified. The sample comes from a study of T cell responses to AZD1222 COVID-19 vaccine. Study-level results: Most donors were white British and more were female, and clonal diversity was possibly underestimated.

Germline V gene data show CDR1 as LNHDA and CDR2 as SQIVND (reference sequence). The CDR3 length is 14 residues. Between the trimmed V and J ends, which lost 5 bases and 12 bases, there was a span of 22 bases. Measured with immunoSEQ multiplex PCR; TCRdb has only the in-frame clones, and not every one. The sample consists of roughly 150,000 clones, 90% of them appearing once. The clonotype comes from an adult who received the AZD1222 COVID-19 vaccine. This specimen was peripheral blood, taken 28 days after the second AZD1222 dose. The chain employs TRBV19 and TRBJ1-2; D is ambiguous. CDR3 in amino acids: CASSPIGVLSDHTF. The CDR3 DNA reads TGTGCCAGTAGTCCCATTGGCGTCCTCTCTGACCACACCTTC.